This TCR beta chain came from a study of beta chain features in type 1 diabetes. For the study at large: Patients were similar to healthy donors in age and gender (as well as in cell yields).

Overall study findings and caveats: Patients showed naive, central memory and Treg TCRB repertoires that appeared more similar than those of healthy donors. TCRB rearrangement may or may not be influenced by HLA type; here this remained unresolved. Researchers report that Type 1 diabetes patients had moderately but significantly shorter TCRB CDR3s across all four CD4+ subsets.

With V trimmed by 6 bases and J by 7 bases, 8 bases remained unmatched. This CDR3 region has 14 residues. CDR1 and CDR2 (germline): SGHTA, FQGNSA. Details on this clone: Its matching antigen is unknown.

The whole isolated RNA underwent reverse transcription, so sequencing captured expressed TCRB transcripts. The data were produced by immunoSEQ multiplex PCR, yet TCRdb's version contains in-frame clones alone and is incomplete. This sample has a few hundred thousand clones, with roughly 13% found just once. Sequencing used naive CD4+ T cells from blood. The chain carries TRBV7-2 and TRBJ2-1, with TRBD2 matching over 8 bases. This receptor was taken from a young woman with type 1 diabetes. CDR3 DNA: TGTGCCAGCAGATCTGGGACTAGAAGGAATGAGCAGTTCTTC. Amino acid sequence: CASRSGTRRNEQFF.